These 11 T cell receptor beta chains were all obtained from the same sample, sequenced in a study of cytomegalovirus exposure and HLA in healthy donors. This PCR relied on a set of 60 Vbeta primers and 13 Jbeta primers. The repertoire was sequenced with immunoSEQ multiplex PCR; TCRdb's copy has only in-frame clones and lacks some. The repertoire has approximately 80,000 clones, roughly 73% of them found once; the top ten carry roughly 2.6%. The source material was PBMCs. These receptors were taken from a male donor in good health and CMV-seropositive.

The chain couples TRBV9 to TRBJ2-7; possibly TRBD1 for D (5 bases). This CDR3 has 13 amino acids. Germline loops: CDR1 SGDLS, CDR2 YYNGEE. The V gene lost 6 bases and the J gene lost 7 bases, with 17 bases spanning the gap. The CDR3 sequence: CASTSTGRKEQYF. The CDR3 region has the DNA TGTGCCAGCACGTCCACAGGTCGGAAAGAGCAGTACTTC.

There are a few counts of this clone. V gene TRBV19 combines with J gene TRBJ1-1, with 8 nucleotides matching TRBD1. The CDR3 has 15 residues. The V gene end was trimmed by 3 bases and the J gene end by 5 bases; junction bases not matched to a gene: 8. Germline CDR1 is LNHDA and CDR2 is SQIVND (reference sequence). CDR3 sequence reads: CASSMTGVWGTEAFF. The CDR3 DNA reads TGTGCCAGTAGTATGACAGGGGTCTGGGGAACTGAAGCTTTCTTT.

The CDR3, as DNA: TGTGCCAGCAGCCGGTCCGAAACAGGGTCTTTGAACACTGAAGCTTTCTTT. Translating gives CASSRSETGSLNTEAFF. The chain joins TRBV28 to TRBJ1-1; possible D gene TRBD1, 6 bases. Germline V gene data show CDR1 as MDHEN and CDR2 as SYDVKM. The CDR3 covers 17 residues. V shed 6 bases and J shed 0 bases, with 20 bases lying between them.

This clone was observed a handful of times. CDR3 bases: TGTGCCTGGGGTGGATCCGGGACAGGGGTATTTGGCTACACCTTC. Protein product: CAWGGSGTGVFGYTF. V is TRBV30 and J is TRBJ1-2; 10 nucleotides agree with TRBD1. The J segment lost 7 bases and the V segment lost 5 bases, leaving 13 bases of the junction unmatched. CDR3 length: 15 amino acids. In germline, CDR1 is GTSNPN, CDR2 SVGIG (reference sequence).

V and J are TRBV5-1 and TRBJ2-5, with TRBD1 as a possible D gene (6 bases). With 0 bases removed from V and 4 bases from J, the gap between germline ends came to 7 bases. The CDR3 spans 13 residues. CDR1 SGHRS and CDR2 YFSETQ come from the germline V gene. The CDR3 DNA is TGCGCCAGCAGCTTGGCAGGGGTAGAGACCCAGTACTTC. It translates to CASSLAGVETQYF.

The chain has TRBV18 and TRBJ2-1; TRBD2 matches 8 bases. V trimming: 4 bases; J trimming: 0 bases; junction bases outside the gene matches: 8. Germline V lookup: CDR1 KGHSH, CDR2 LQKENI. This CDR3 contains 17 residues. In DNA, the CDR3 is TGTGCCAGCTCACTGTCTCCCGGGACTAGCTCCTACAATGAGCAGTTCTTC. Translating it yields CASSLSPGTSSYNEQFF.

The CDR3 loop reads CASSIGQGGYEQYF. The DNA for the CDR3 is TGTGCCAGTAGTATCGGGCAGGGAGGCTACGAGCAGTACTTC. The V call is TRBV19, the J call TRBJ2-7; tentative D call: TRBD2 (6 bases). V lost 3 bases, J lost 3 bases, and 12 bases lay in between. The CDR3 runs 14 residues. Germline V gives CDR1 LNHDA, CDR2 SQIVND (reference sequence).

The rearrangement uses TRBV4-3 and TRBJ2-1, with 11 bases identical to TRBD1. V was pared by 4 bases and J by 3 bases, with 5 bases of the junction left unmatched. This CDR3 is 16 amino acids long. Germline V gives CDR1 LGHNA, CDR2 YSLEER. In DNA, the CDR3 is TGCGCCAGCAGCCGTGGACAGGGGGCTGGCTACAATGAGCAGTTCTTC. Protein sequence: CASSRGQGAGYNEQFF.

The chain links TRBV5-6 to TRBJ2-7, with unresolved D. V was pared by 4 bases and J by 3 bases, with 11 bases between. CDR1 is SGHDT, CDR2 YYEEEE, per germline. This CDR3 is built from 13 residues. Written as DNA, the CDR3 is TGTGCCAGCAGCCCCACAGAGAACTACGAGCAGTACTTC. It yields the protein CASSPTENYEQYF. Full variable domain (outside the CDR3, taken from reference TRBV5-6 and TRBJ2-7): DAGVTQSPTHLIKTRGQQVTLRCSPKSGHDTVSWYQQALGQGPQFIFQYYEEEERQRGNFPDRFSGHQFPNYSSELNVNALLLGDSALYLCASSPTENYEQYFGPGTRLTVT.

The chain joins TRBV29-1 to TRBJ1-1; 10 bases agree with TRBD1. The CDR3 length is 12 residues. Germline lookup yields CDR1 SQVTM and CDR2 ANQGSEA. V lost 5 bases to trimming and J lost 7 bases; unmatched junction nucleotides: 4. The CDR3 here is CSVRGTGVEAFF. DNA of the CDR3: TGCAGCGTTCGCGGGACAGGGGTTGAAGCTTTCTTT.

The CDR3 DNA is TGTGCCAGCAGTTTACCGGGGTCGGGAGCTAACTATGGCTACACCTTC. Translation: CASSLPGSGANYGYTF. The chain links TRBV28 to TRBJ1-2; D uncertain. The CDR3 is 16 amino acids. CDR1 and CDR2 from the germline V gene are MDHEN and SYDVKM. Trimming took off 2 bases at V and 0 bases at J, with 13 bases between the two ends.